This T cell receptor beta chain was identified in a study of blood T cells in healthy people across ages. Findings and limits, study-wide: Strong correlation was found linking TCR beta diversity to naive T cell percentage. There was no known CMV status for donors, so expanded clonotype changes were possibly confounded.

As to this clonotype: Antigen specificity is unknown.

The CDR3 has 17 amino acids. Germline assignment: CDR1 DFQATT and CDR2 SNEGSKA (reference sequence). Samples had at least 6.5 million PBMCs isolated from them. Each sample yielded at least 6 micrograms of PBMC total RNA. Sample-barcoded 5' priming and a J-beta primer mix drove a second PCR of roughly 7 to 11 cycles. One entry per CDR3 protein, called by TCRdb with MiXCR from the 5' RACE reads. Altogether about 1.8 million distinct CDR3 sequences are present, around 48% being singletons, with the ten largest covering approximately 2.1%. The TCR was taken from a woman between 40 and 55 years old in good health. The source material was blood. The chain joins TRBV20-1 to TRBJ2-5; D tentatively reads TRBD1 or TRBD2 (5 bases each). TRBJ2-7 explains the end of the DNA better; the J call may be wrong. As DNA, the CDR3 is TGCAGTGCTAGAGACTCGAGGACGGGACGGAGCTACTACGAGCAGTACTTC. The encoded protein is CSARDSRTGRSYYEQYF.